Sequencing of this TCR beta chain was carried out in a study of CD8+CD57+ T cells in acquired aplastic anemia. Background on the study: The mean DNA yield obtained from sorted CD4+ and CD8+ cells came to approximately 3 ug.

For CDR3 and TCR beta VDJ profiling, genomic DNA was the template used. TCRdb itself ran the reads through MiXCR, one entry per CDR3 protein. The table has 300,000 or so distinct CDR3 sequences, approximately 57% seen once. Study observations and caveats: Patients and healthy controls showed no significant CD8+ Simpson's diversity difference. The number of CD8+ CDR3 sequences shared by patients and controls was 25 to 35.

Germline CDR1 and CDR2: MNHNS and SASEGT. J gave up 7 bases and V 2 bases, and 10 bases lay outside the gene matches. The CDR3 has 16 amino acids. This clonotype was observed many times. Its cognate antigen is unknown. The sample was sorted CD4+, CD8+, or CD8+CD57+ T cells (not recorded which) from PBMCs. V is TRBV6-1 and J is TRBJ1-5; 8 bases are shared with TRBD1. This clonotype was obtained from a human donor with severe aplastic anemia or a healthy control (not recorded which). CDR3 coding DNA: TGTGCCAGCAGTGAATTCCAAGGGACAGGCGACCAGCCCCAGCATTTT. Its protein is CASSEFQGTGDQPQHF.